This T cell receptor beta chain was observed in a study of vaccination and CD4 T cells after COVID-19. Germline-derived CDR1 and CDR2 are MNHEY and SVGAGI. V was cut by 2 bases and J by 10 bases, with 12 bases left in between. The CDR3 has 14 residues. Specified time point: late sampling 161 to 241 days after vaccination in a few convalescent patients. Treatment defined: roughly 11-day PBMC culture with coronavirus spike peptide pools or control peptides (ViraFEST assay). This clonotype was picked up a small number of times. Its antigen remains unknown. Sequenced with the Oncomine TCR Beta short-read assay was DNA taken from cultured CD4+ T cells. In TCRdb, the PCR reads were re-called with MiXCR into one record per CDR3 protein. Counted here are 20,000 to 25,000 distinct CDR3 sequences, about 30% occurring once; the ten biggest clones make up roughly 10%.

This clonotype originated in a human donor who had recovered from COVID-19. The rearrangement uses TRBV6-5 and TRBJ1-6, with D possibly matching TRBD1 (6 bases). Sequences were derived from CD4+ T cells from blood, cultured in vitro, sampled about 7 months after SARS-CoV-2 vaccination. The CDR3 coding sequence is TGTGCCAGCAGTTACGGGGACATGGGATCACCCCTCCACTTT. It specifies CASSYGDMGSPLHF.